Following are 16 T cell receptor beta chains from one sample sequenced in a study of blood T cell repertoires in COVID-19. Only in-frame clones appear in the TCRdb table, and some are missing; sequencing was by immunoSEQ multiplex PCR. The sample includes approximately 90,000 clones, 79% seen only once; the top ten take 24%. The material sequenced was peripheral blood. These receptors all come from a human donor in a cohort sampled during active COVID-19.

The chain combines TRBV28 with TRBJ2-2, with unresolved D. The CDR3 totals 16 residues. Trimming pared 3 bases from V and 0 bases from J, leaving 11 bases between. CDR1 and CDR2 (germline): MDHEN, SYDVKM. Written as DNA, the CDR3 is TGTGCCAGCAGTTTCCTAACCTACCCGAACACCGGGGAGCTGTTTTTT. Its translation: CASSFLTYPNTGELFF.

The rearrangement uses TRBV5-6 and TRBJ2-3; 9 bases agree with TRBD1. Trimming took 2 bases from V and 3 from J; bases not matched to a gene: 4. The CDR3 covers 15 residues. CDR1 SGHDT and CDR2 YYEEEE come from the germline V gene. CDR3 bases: TGTGCCAGCAGCTTACAGGGGGCGGGAACAGATACGCAGTATTTT. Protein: CASSLQGAGTDTQYF.

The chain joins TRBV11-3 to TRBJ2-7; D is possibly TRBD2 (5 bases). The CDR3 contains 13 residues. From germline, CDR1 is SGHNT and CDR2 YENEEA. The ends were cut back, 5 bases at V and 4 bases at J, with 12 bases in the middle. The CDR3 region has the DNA TGTGCCAGCAGCCTGGAGGCGGGTTACGAGCAGTACTTC. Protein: CASSLEAGYEQYF.

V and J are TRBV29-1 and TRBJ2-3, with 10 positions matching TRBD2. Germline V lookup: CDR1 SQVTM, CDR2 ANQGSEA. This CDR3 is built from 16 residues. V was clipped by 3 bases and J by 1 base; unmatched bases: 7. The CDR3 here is CSVDQSGGGRTDTQYF. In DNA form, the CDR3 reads TGCAGCGTTGATCAAAGCGGGGGGGGCCGCACAGATACGCAGTATTTT.

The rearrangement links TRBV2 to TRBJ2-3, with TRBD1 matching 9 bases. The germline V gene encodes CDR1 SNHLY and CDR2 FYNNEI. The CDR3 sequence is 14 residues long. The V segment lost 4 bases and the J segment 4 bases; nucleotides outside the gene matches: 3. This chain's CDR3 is CASSADRGADTQYF. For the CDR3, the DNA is TGTGCCAGCAGTGCGGACAGGGGCGCAGATACGCAGTATTTT.

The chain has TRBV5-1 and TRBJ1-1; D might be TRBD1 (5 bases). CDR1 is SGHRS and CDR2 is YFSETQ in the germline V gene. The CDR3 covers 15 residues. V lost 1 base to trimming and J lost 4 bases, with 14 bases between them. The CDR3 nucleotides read TGCGCCAGCAGCTTGTACTCTGACAGAAGCACTGAAGCTTTCTTT. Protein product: CASSLYSDRSTEAFF.

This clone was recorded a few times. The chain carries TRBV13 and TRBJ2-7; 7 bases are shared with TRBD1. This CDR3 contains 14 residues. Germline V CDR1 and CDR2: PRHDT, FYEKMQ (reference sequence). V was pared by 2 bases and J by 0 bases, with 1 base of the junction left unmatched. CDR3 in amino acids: CASSLSGGSYEQYF. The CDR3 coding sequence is TGTGCCAGCAGCTTATCAGGGGGCTCCTACGAGCAGTACTTC.

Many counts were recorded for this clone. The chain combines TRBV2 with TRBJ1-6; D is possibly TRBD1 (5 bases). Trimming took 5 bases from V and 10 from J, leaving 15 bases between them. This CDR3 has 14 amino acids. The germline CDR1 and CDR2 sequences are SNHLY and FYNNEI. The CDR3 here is CASSPDTGGSPLHF. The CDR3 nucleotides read TGTGCCAGCAGTCCAGACACTGGGGGGTCACCCCTCCACTTT.

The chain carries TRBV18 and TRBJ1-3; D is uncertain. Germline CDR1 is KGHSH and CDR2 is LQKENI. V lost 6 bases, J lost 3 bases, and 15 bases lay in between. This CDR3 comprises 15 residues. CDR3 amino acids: CASSNYDTYGNTIYF. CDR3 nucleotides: TGTGCCAGCTCGAATTACGACACATATGGAAACACCATATATTTT.

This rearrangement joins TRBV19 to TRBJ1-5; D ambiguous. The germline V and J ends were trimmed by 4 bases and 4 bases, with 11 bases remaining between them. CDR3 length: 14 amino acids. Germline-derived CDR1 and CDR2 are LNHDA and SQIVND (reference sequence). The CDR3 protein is CASSSRFLNQPQHF. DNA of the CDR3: TGTGCCAGTAGTAGTCGTTTCTTAAATCAGCCCCAGCATTTT.

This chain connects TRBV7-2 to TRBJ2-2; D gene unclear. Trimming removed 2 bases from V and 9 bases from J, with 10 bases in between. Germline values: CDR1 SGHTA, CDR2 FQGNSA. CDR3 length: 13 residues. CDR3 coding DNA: TGTGCCAGCAGCTTATTGGCGGAGTGGGAGCTGTTTTTT. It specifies CASSLLAEWELFF.

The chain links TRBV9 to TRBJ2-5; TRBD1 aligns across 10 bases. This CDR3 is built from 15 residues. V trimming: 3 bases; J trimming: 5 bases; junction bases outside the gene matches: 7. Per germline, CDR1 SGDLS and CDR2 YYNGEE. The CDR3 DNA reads TGTGCCAGCAGCGCACGGACAGGGGGAGTGGAGACCCAGTACTTC. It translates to CASSARTGGVETQYF. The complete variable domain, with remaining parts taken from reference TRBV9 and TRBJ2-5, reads DSGVTQTPKHLITATGQRVTLRCSPRSGDLSVYWYQQSLDQGLQFLIQYYNGEERAKGNILERFSAQQFPDLHSELNLSSLELGDSALYFCASSARTGGVETQYFGPGTRLLVL.

This CDR3 is CASRPGLAGGPSGELFF. The CDR3 nucleotides are TGTGCCAGTAGGCCGGGACTAGCGGGAGGGCCCTCCGGGGAGCTGTTTTTT. The chain uses TRBV19 and TRBJ2-2; 16 bases line up with TRBD2. CDR3 length: 17 amino acids. CDR1 and CDR2 (germline): LNHDA, SQIVND (reference sequence). Germline trimming cut 6 bases from V and 6 bases from J; bases unmatched to any gene: 7.

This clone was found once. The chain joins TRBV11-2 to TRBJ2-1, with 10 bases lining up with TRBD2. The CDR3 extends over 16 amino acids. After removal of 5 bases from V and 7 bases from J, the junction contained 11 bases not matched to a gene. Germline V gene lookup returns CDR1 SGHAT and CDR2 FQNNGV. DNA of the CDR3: TGTGCCAGCAGCGGCGCGGTGGGTAGCGGGGGGAATGAGCAGTTCTTC. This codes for CASSGAVGSGGNEQFF.

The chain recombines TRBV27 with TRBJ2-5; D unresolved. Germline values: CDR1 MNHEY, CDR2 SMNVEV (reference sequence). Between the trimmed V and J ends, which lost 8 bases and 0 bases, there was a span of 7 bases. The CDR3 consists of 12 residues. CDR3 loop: CASGINQETQYF. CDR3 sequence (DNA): TGTGCCAGCGGCATAAACCAAGAGACCCAGTACTTC.

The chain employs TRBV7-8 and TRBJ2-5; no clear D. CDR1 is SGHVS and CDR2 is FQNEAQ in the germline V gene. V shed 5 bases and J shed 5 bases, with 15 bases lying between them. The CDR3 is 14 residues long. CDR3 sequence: CASSAFGVRETQYF. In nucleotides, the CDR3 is TGTGCCAGCAGCGCCTTCGGTGTGCGGGAGACCCAGTACTTC.